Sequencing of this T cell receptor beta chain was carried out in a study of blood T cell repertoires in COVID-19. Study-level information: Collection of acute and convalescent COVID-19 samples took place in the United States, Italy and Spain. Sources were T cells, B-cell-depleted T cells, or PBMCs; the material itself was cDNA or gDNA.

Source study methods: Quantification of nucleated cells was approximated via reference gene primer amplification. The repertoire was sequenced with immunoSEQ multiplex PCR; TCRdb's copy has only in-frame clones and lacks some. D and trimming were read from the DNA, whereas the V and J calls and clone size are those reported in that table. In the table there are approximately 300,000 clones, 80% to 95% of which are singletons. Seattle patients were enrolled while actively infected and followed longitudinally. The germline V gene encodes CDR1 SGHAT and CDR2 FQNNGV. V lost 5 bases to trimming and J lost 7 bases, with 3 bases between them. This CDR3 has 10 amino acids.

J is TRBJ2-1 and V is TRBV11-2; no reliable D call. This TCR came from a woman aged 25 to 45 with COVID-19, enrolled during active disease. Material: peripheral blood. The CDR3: CASSPNEQFF. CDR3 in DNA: TGTGCCAGCAGCCCTAATGAGCAGTTCTTC.